What follows are 16 T cell receptor beta chains derived from one specimen sequenced in a study of control samples from healthy donors and cancer patients. Sequenced by immunoSEQ multiplex PCR; TCRdb stores in-frame clones only, minus some. The data show fewer than 30,000 clones, about 87% seen once. The sample consisted of PBMCs. The origin of the receptors is a woman aged 40 to 50 with lung cancer.

The chain uses TRBV6-5 and TRBJ1-6; D is uncertain. The germline V gene has CDR1 MNHEY and CDR2 SVGAGI. The V end lost 6 bases, the J end lost 9 bases, and 15 bases lay between the germline ends. This CDR3 has 14 residues. CDR3 nucleotide sequence: TGTGCCAGCAGCCGACCCGACCGTACTTCACCCCTCCACTTT. This codes for CASSRPDRTSPLHF.

This clone was observed a few times. CDR3 DNA sequence: TGTGCCTGGACAGGGAACTATGGCTACACCTTC. It yields the protein CAWTGNYGYTF. This chain joins TRBV30 and TRBJ1-2; the D gene is possibly TRBD1 (5 bases). CDR1 and CDR2 from the germline V gene are GTSNPN and SVGIG (reference sequence). The CDR3 totals 11 residues. Trimming removed 4 bases at V and 2 bases at J, with 5 bases between. Using reference TRBV30 and TRBJ1-2 for the parts outside the CDR3, the full variable domain is SQTIHQWPATLVQPVGSPLSLECTVEGTSNPNLYWYRQAAGRGLQLLFYSVGIGQISSEVPQNLSASRPQDRQFILSSKKLLLSDSGFYLCAWTGNYGYTFGSGTRLTVV.

This clone was counted a few times. The chain uses TRBV6-5 and TRBJ1-2, with 10 nucleotides matching TRBD1. Unmatched junction bases numbered 2, after V lost 0 bases and J lost 1 base. Germline V gives CDR1 MNHEY, CDR2 SVGAGI. The CDR3 runs 16 residues. The CDR3 reads CASSYSRTGGNYGYTF. In DNA, the CDR3 is TGTGCCAGCAGTTACTCGAGGACAGGGGGTAACTATGGCTACACCTTC.

This chain links TRBV6-5 with TRBJ2-1; the D gene is possibly TRBD1 (6 bases). Germline assignment: CDR1 MNHEY and CDR2 SVGAGI. The CDR3 length is 14 residues. V was clipped by 10 bases and J by 2 bases, with 15 bases between them. Written as DNA, the CDR3 is TGTGCCACGCCGGGACACCTTACCTACAATGAGCAGTTCTTC. Its protein product is CATPGHLTYNEQFF.

The chain uses TRBV11-3 and TRBJ2-1; tentative D call: TRBD1 (6 bases). Per the germline V gene, CDR1 is SGHNT and CDR2 is YENEEA. V dropped 5 bases and J dropped 6 bases, with 17 bases sitting between them. The CDR3 spans 15 residues. The CDR3 spells CASSNTGSGSNEQFF. The CDR3 DNA is TGTGCCAGCAGCAACACAGGGTCCGGCAGCAATGAGCAGTTCTTC.

The chain couples TRBV24-1 to TRBJ1-5; D may be TRBD1 (5 bases). V gave up 3 bases and J gave up 7 bases, with 12 bases separating them. The CDR3 loop spans 14 amino acids. CDR1 is KGHDR, CDR2 SFDVKD, per germline. This chain's CDR3 is CATSDRQGNQPQHF. The CDR3, as DNA: TGTGCCACCAGTGATCGGCAGGGTAACCAGCCCCAGCATTTT.

This clone has a single count. V usage is TRBV2 and J usage is TRBJ1-1, with D unclear. This CDR3 is built from 10 residues. The ends were cut back, 8 bases at V and 8 bases at J, with 9 bases in the middle. Germline V CDR1 and CDR2: SNHLY, FYNNEI. CDR3 in amino acids: CASLGGEAFF. CDR3 sequence (DNA): TGTGCCAGCCTCGGAGGGGAAGCTTTCTTT.

Only one count was recorded for this clone. The V and J genes are TRBV11-1 and TRBJ2-5, with TRBD2 as a possible D gene (6 bases). The ends were cut back, 3 bases at V and 1 base at J, with 9 bases in the middle. Germline CDR1 reads SGHAT; CDR2 reads FQDESV (reference sequence). There are 14 residues in the CDR3. CDR3 bases: TGTGCCAGCAGCTTCTCGGGGGTCCAAGAGACCCAGTACTTC. The encoded protein is CASSFSGVQETQYF.

This clone has just a few counts. CDR3: CASSEATGNQPQHF. CDR3 bases: TGTGCCAGCAGTGAAGCGACAGGGAATCAGCCCCAGCATTTT. This chain joins TRBV2 and TRBJ1-5, with 7 positions matching TRBD1. Germline V gives CDR1 SNHLY, CDR2 FYNNEI. The CDR3 runs to 14 residues. After removal of 0 bases from V and 4 bases from J, the junction contained 0 bases not matched to a gene.

The chain is built from TRBV18 and TRBJ1-5; TRBD1 matches 8 bases. Germline loops: CDR1 KGHSH, CDR2 LQKENI. The V segment lost 3 bases and the J segment 7 bases; nucleotides outside the gene matches: 5. This CDR3 region has 14 residues. DNA of the CDR3: TGTGCCAGCTCACCGGACAGGGATGGCCAGCCCCAGCATTTT. This encodes CASSPDRDGQPQHF.

The chain couples TRBV29-1 to TRBJ2-7; D is possibly TRBD2 (5 bases). The CDR3 runs to 13 residues. V gave up 0 bases and J gave up 0 bases, with 6 bases separating them. Per germline, CDR1 SQVTM and CDR2 ANQGSEA. The CDR3 sequence: CSVEETSSYEQYF. Written as DNA, the CDR3 is TGCAGCGTTGAAGAAACTAGCTCCTACGAGCAGTACTTC.

This clone has only one observation. This chain joins TRBV5-1 and TRBJ1-3; D call uncertain. The CDR3 loop spans 14 amino acids. V lost 1 base to trimming and J lost 7 bases, with 12 bases between them. CDR1 SGHRS and CDR2 YFSETQ come from the germline V gene. The CDR3 nucleotides read TGCGCCAGCAGCTTGTTCAACACGGACAACACCATATATTTT. As protein: CASSLFNTDNTIYF.

The chain carries TRBV2 and TRBJ1-5; 7 bases agree with TRBD1. This CDR3 is built from 14 residues. Unmatched junction bases numbered 4, after V lost 6 bases and J lost 2 bases. The germline gives CDR1 SNHLY, CDR2 FYNNEI. The chain's CDR3 is CASRGQLRNQPQHF. The CDR3 DNA reads as TGTGCCAGCAGGGGACAGCTCCGCAATCAGCCCCAGCATTTT.

The chain employs TRBV5-6 and TRBJ1-1; TRBD1 aligns across 7 bases. CDR3 length equals 16 residues. In germline, CDR1 is SGHDT, CDR2 YYEEEE. Losses at the gene ends were 4 bases for V and 0 bases for J; bases not matched to a gene: 9. The CDR3 nucleotides read TGTGCCAGCAGCCAGACAGGGCTCCTCATGAACACTGAAGCTTTCTTT. This translates into CASSQTGLLMNTEAFF.

CDR3 bases: TGTGCCAGCAGCCCCTGGAGTGACACCGGGGAGCTGTTTTTT. This codes for CASSPWSDTGELFF. The genes are TRBV11-2 and TRBJ2-2, with D hard to call. CDR1 and CDR2 (germline): SGHAT, FQNNGV. V lost 5 bases, J lost 3 bases, and 10 bases lay in between. The CDR3 has 14 amino acids.

The J gene is TRBJ2-7, the V gene TRBV4-2; 9 nucleotides agree with TRBD1. V lost 5 bases to trimming and J lost 5 bases; unmatched junction nucleotides: 7. CDR3 length: 14 residues. Germline CDR1 is LGHNA and CDR2 is YNFKEQ. CDR3 amino acids: CASSEAQGANEQYF. The CDR3, as DNA: TGTGCCAGCAGCGAAGCACAGGGGGCGAACGAGCAGTACTTC.